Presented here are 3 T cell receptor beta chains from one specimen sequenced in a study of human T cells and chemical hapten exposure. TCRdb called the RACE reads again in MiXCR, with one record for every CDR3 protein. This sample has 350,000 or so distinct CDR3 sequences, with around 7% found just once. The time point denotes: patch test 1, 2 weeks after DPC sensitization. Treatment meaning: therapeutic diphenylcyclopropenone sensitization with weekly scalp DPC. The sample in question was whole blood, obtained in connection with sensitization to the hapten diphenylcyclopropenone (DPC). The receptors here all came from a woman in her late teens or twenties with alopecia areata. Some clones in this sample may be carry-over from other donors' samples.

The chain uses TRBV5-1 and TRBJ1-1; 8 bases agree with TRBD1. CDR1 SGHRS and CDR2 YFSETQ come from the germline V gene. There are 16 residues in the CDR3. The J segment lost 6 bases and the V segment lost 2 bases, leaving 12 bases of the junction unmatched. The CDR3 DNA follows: TGCGCCAGCAGCTTTCTCGCAGGGGGCGTCGGGGCTGAAGCTTTCTTT. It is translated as CASSFLAGGVGAEAFF.

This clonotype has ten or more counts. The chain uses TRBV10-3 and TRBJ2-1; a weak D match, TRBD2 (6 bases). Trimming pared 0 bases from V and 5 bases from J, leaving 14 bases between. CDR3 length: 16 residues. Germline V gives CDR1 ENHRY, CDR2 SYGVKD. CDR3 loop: CAISESRGGADNEQFF. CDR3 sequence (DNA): TGTGCCATCAGTGAGTCGAGGGGCGGGGCGGACAATGAGCAGTTCTTC.

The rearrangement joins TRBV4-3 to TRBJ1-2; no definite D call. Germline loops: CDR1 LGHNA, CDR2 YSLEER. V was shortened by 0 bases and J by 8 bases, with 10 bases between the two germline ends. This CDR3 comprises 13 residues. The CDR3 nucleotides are TGCGCCAGCAGCCAAGAAGGCGAGTGGGGCTACACCTTC. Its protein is CASSQEGEWGYTF.